A selection of T cell receptor beta chains follows, all from one sample in a study of cytomegalovirus exposure and HLA in healthy donors. Only in-frame clones appear in the TCRdb table, and some are missing; sequencing was by immunoSEQ multiplex PCR. The sample includes 300,000 or so clones, about four fifths of them seen just once. The specimen sequenced was PBMCs. These receptors all stem from a woman aged 35 to 49 in good health and CMV-seropositive. The CDR3 runs from the conserved cysteine through the conserved F or W. D genes are given only for firm matches. Only some rows state a clone size, as once, few, many or a class for expanded clones.

CDR3aa | CDR3nt | j_gene | v_gene | abundance | d_gene
CASSLGGAGELFF | TGTGCCAGCAGCTTGGGGGGAGCCGGGGAGCTGTTTTTT | TRBJ2-2 | TRBV5-6 | . | .
CASSRDRGQGYTF | TGTGCCAGCAGCCGCGACAGGGGGCAAGGCTACACCTTT | TRBJ1-2 | TRBV11-2 | . | TRBD1
CASSQDYTGAYNSPLHF | TGTGCCAGCAGCCAAGATTACACGGGAGCCTATAATTCACCCCTCCACTTT | TRBJ1-6 | TRBV4-2 | . | .
CASSLLRGGYTF | TGTGCCAGCAGTTTACTCAGGGGTGGCTACACCTTC | TRBJ1-2 | TRBV28 | . | .
CASSYGQGRYEQYF | TGTGCCAGCAGTTACGGACAGGGGAGGTACGAGCAGTACTTC | TRBJ2-7 | TRBV6-5 | . | TRBD1
CASSLGRNNEQFF | TGTGCCAGCAGCTTAGGGCGGAACAATGAGCAGTTCTTC | TRBJ2-1 | TRBV11-2 | few | .
CASSRDPGGNNEQFF | TGTGCCAGCAGCAGAGACCCAGGGGGTAACAATGAGCAGTTCTTC | TRBJ2-1 | TRBV6-6 | . | TRBD1
CASGPDRVLSTVDGYTF | TGTGCCAGCGGGCCAGACAGGGTTTTATCCACAGTCGATGGCTACACCTTC | TRBJ1-2 | TRBV28 | . | TRBD1
CASGLWDRTNTIYF | TGTGCTAGTGGTTTGTGGGACAGGACCAACACCATATATTTT | TRBJ1-3 | TRBV12-5 | . | TRBD1
CSVPQGNTEAFF | TGCAGCGTTCCACAGGGGAACACTGAAGCTTTCTTT | TRBJ1-1 | TRBV29-1 | few | .
CASSFRPGTSGGSYEQYF | TGTGCCAGCAGCTTCCGTCCCGGGACTAGCGGGGGCTCCTACGAGCAGTACTTC | TRBJ2-7 | TRBV7-8 | few | TRBD2
CAWSVRGDTEAFF | TGTGCCTGGAGTGTACGGGGGGACACTGAAGCTTTCTTT | TRBJ1-1 | TRBV30 | few | .
CSVGAVTVTQYF | TGCAGCGTTGGGGCAGTCACCGTGACCCAGTACTTC | TRBJ2-5 | TRBV29-1 | few | .
CASLCIFPGLAGGSCGEQYF | TGTGCCAGTCTGTGTATCTTTCCGGGACTAGCGGGAGGTTCCTGCGGGGAGCAGTACTTC | TRBJ2-7 | TRBV19 | . | TRBD2
CASSLVFNRDLSYEQYF | TGTGCCAGCAGCTTAGTCTTCAACAGGGATCTATCCTACGAGCAGTACTTC | TRBJ2-7 | TRBV7-9 | . | .
CASRPGGVDTQYF | TGCGCCAGCAGACCGGGGGGTGTAGATACGCAGTATTTT | TRBJ2-3 | TRBV5-1 | . | TRBD2
CASSLPTSGKNEQFF | TGTGCCAGCAGTTTGCCGACTAGCGGGAAAAATGAGCAGTTCTTC | TRBJ2-1 | TRBV28 | . | TRBD2
CAWTGNNGDKEKLFF | TGTGCCTGGACAGGGAATAATGGGGACAAGGAGAAACTGTTTTTT | TRBJ1-4 | TRBV30 | . | .
CASSRTDRLGREKLFF | TGCGCCAGCAGCCGTACCGACAGGCTGGGCCGTGAAAAACTGTTTTTT | TRBJ1-4 | TRBV10-1 | . | .
CASSLGEGTEAFF | TGTGCCAGCAGCTTGGGGGAGGGCACTGAAGCTTTCTTT | TRBJ1-1 | TRBV27 | . | .
CASSLGTGKSDTQYF | TGCGCCAGCAGCCTCGGGACAGGGAAGTCAGATACGCAGTATTTT | TRBJ2-3 | TRBV4-3 | few | TRBD1
CASNKQETQYF | TGTGCCAGCAACAAACAAGAGACCCAGTACTTC | TRBJ2-5 | TRBV2 | . | .
CASSYPGTVPSEQYF | TGTGCCAGCAGTTACCCCGGGACAGTGCCGTCCGAGCAGTACTTC | TRBJ2-7 | TRBV6-5 | . | TRBD1
CASSSISDTQYF | TGTGCCAGCAGCTCCATTTCAGATACGCAGTATTTT | TRBJ2-3 | TRBV7-9 | . | .
CASSLTVGTDTQYF | TGTGCCAGCAGTCTCACGGTCGGCACAGATACGCAGTATTTT | TRBJ2-3 | TRBV4-2 | . | .
CASSLAGSSYNEQFF | TGTGCCAGCAGCTTAGCGGGGAGCTCCTACAATGAGCAGTTCTTC | TRBJ2-1 | TRBV11-2 | . | .
CASSLEGTGVYEQYF | TGTGCCAGCAGCTTAGAAGGGACAGGAGTCTACGAGCAGTACTTC | TRBJ2-7 | TRBV7-2 | . | TRBD1
CASSRTPIRQNSGNTIYF | TGTGCCAGCAGCCGAACCCCCATACGACAGAACTCTGGAAACACCATATATTTT | TRBJ1-3 | TRBV7-9 | few | .
CASFSTRGARNIQYF | TGTGCCAGCTTTTCGACCAGGGGGGCGAGAAACATTCAGTACTTC | TRBJ2-4 | TRBV27 | . | .
CARSPGLADLQPHSYNEQFF | TGTGCCAGAAGCCCGGGACTAGCGGACCTACAGCCCCACTCCTACAATGAGCAGTTCTTC | TRBJ2-1 | TRBV5-3 | . | TRBD2
CSVESGQGLHEQYF | TGCAGCGTTGAATCGGGACAGGGTCTCCACGAGCAGTACTTC | TRBJ2-7 | TRBV29-1 | . | TRBD1
CASTLGQLPGNTIYF | TGTGCCAGTACCCTGGGACAGCTTCCTGGAAACACCATATATTTT | TRBJ1-3 | TRBV10-3 | . | TRBD1
CAISEFGVEGEKLFF | TGTGCCATCAGTGAGTTTGGAGTGGAAGGTGAAAAACTGTTTTTT | TRBJ1-4 | TRBV10-3 | . | .
CASSFSQGRNTEAFF | TGTGCCAGCAGCTTCTCCCAGGGCAGGAACACTGAAGCTTTCTTT | TRBJ1-1 | TRBV13 | . | .
CASSTRGTGASNYGYTF | TGTGCCAGCTCCACCCGCGGGACAGGGGCCTCTAACTATGGCTACACCTTC | TRBJ1-2 | TRBV18 | . | TRBD1
CASSPPLLPYNSPLHF | TGTGCCAGCAGCCCCCCACTCTTACCATACAATTCACCCCTCCACTTT | TRBJ1-6 | TRBV5-8 | . | .
CASTPGVVSSNEQYF | TGTGCCAGCACCCCCGGGGTGGTTTCGAGTAACGAGCAGTACTTC | TRBJ2-7 | TRBV7-9 | once | .
CAWSVLRGFGETQYF | TGTGCCTGGAGTGTACTAAGAGGCTTTGGGGAGACCCAGTACTTC | TRBJ2-5 | TRBV30 | . | .
CASSVLAGDPSDEQFF | TGTGCCAGCTCAGTACTAGCGGGAGATCCCTCCGATGAGCAGTTCTTC | TRBJ2-1 | TRBV18 | . | TRBD2
CASSFRQGGQEGQYF | TGCGCCAGCAGTTTCCGACAGGGGGGGCAGGAGGGCCAGTACTTC | TRBJ2-4 | TRBV23-1 | . | TRBD1
CASTRQGAGTGELFF | TGTGCCAGCACCCGACAGGGGGCGGGCACCGGGGAGCTGTTTTTT | TRBJ2-2 | TRBV25-1 | . | TRBD1
CASSPGRANTEAFF | TGTGCCAGCTCACCGGGGAGGGCGAACACTGAAGCTTTCTTT | TRBJ1-1 | TRBV18 | . | .
CASSLKLAGKTGELFF | TGTGCCAGCAGCTTGAAACTAGCGGGAAAGACCGGGGAGCTGTTTTTT | TRBJ2-2 | TRBV7-2 | . | TRBD2
CASSFGGYENEQFF | TGTGCCAGCAGTTTCGGGGGGTATGAGAATGAGCAGTTCTTC | TRBJ2-1 | TRBV27 | . | TRBD2
CATSEGQSTSGRKFF | TGTGCCACCAGCGAAGGGCAAAGCACTAGCGGGAGAAAGTTCTTC | TRBJ2-1 | TRBV19 | few | TRBD2